These 2 T cell receptor beta chains came from one sample sequenced in a study of CD8 T cells in Susac syndrome. With random hexamers, reverse transcription was performed on 0.5 to 1 ug of RNA. TCRdb passed the immunoSEQ multiplex PCR reads through MiXCR, listing each CDR3 protein once. Of 140,000 to 150,000 distinct CDR3 sequences detected, nearly 97% appear once; the ten largest clones hold approximately 0.08%. Sequencing used CD4+ T cells from PBMCs. The receptors here all came from a human donor with Susac syndrome.

V is TRBV2 and J is TRBJ1-2; D is ambiguous. This CDR3 contains 13 residues. V lost 3 bases and J 4 bases, leaving 9 bases between the germline ends. Germline CDR1 SNHLY, CDR2 FYNNEI. The CDR3: CASSDGRFYGYTF. The CDR3 DNA sequence: TGTGCCAGCAGTGACGGAAGGTTCTATGGCTACACCTTC.

This clonotype was recorded a few times. The V and J genes are TRBV28 and TRBJ2-7; unclear D gene. V lost 2 bases to trimming and J lost 0 bases, with 5 bases between them. CDR1 and CDR2 (germline): MDHEN, SYDVKM. This CDR3 is 13 amino acids long. Here the CDR3 DNA reads TGTGCCAGCAGTTTAGGCAACTCCTACGAGCAGTACTTC. As protein: CASSLGNSYEQYF. The full variable domain, its missing parts supplied by reference TRBV28 and TRBJ2-7, is DVKVTQSSRYLVKRTGEKVFLECVQDMDHENMFWYRQDPGLGLRLIYFSYDVKMKEKGDIPEGYSVSREKKERFSLILESASTNQTSMYLCASSLGNSYEQYFGPGTRLTVT.